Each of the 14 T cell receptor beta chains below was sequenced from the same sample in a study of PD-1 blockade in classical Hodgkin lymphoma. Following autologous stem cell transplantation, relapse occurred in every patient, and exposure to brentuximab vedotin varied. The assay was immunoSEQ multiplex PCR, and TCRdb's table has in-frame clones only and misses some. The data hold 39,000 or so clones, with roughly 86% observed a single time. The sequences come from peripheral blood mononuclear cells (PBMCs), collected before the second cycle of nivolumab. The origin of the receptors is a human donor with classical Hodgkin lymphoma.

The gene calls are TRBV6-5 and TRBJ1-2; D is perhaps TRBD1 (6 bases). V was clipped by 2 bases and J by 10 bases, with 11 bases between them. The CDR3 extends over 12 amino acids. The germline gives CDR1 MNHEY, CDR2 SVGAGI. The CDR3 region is CASSYIPGVYTF. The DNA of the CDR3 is TGTGCCAGCAGTTACATACCAGGGGTCTACACCTTC.

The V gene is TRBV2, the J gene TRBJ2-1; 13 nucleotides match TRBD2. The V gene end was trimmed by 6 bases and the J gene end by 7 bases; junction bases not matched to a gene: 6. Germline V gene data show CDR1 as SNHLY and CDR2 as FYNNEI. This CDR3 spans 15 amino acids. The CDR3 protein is CASRGTSGNSNEQFF. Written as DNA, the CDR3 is TGTGCCAGCAGGGGGACTAGCGGGAACTCTAATGAGCAGTTCTTC.

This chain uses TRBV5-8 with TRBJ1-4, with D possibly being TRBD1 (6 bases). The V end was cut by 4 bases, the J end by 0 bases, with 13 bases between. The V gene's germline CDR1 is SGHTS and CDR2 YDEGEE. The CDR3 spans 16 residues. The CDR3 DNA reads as TGTGCCAGCAGCATTGGACAGACAGCAACTAATGAAAAACTGTTTTTT. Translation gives CASSIGQTATNEKLFF.

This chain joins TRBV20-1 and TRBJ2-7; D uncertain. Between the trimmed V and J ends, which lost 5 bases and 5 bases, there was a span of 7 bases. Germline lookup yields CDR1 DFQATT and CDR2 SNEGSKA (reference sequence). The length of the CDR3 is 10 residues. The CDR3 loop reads CSALRDEQYF. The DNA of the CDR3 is TGCAGTGCTCTACGGGACGAGCAGTACTTC.

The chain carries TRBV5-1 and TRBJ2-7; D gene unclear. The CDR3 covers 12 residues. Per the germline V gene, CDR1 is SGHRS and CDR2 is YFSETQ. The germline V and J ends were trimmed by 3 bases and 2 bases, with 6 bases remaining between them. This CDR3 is CASSSGAYEQYF. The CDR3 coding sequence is TGCGCCAGCAGCTCGGGCGCCTACGAGCAGTACTTC.

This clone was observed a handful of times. CDR3 amino acids: CASSRLSGRVGNEQFF. In DNA form, the CDR3 reads TGTGCCAGCAGTCGGCTAAGCGGGAGGGTTGGGAATGAGCAGTTCTTC. The chain links TRBV28 to TRBJ2-1; 10 bases line up with TRBD2. CDR1 is MDHEN, CDR2 SYDVKM, per germline. V trimming: 5 bases; J trimming: 7 bases; junction bases outside the gene matches: 11. The CDR3 length is 16 residues.

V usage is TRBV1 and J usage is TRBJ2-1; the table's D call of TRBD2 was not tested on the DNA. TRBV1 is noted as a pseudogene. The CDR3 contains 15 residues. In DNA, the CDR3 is TGCACCAGCAGCCGGGGACTAGCGCGTTACAATGAGCAGTTCTTC. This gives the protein CTSSRGLARYNEQFF.

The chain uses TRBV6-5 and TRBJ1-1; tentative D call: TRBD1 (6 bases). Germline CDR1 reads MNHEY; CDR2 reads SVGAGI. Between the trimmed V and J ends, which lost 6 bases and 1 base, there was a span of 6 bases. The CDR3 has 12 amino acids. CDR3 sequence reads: CASRTGNTEAFF. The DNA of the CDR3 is TGTGCCAGCAGGACAGGGAACACTGAAGCTTTCTTT.

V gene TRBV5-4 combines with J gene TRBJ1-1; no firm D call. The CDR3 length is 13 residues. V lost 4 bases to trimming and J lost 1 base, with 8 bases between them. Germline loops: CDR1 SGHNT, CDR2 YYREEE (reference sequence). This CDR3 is CASSKGKNTEAFF. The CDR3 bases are TGTGCCAGCAGCAAAGGCAAGAACACTGAAGCTTTCTTT.

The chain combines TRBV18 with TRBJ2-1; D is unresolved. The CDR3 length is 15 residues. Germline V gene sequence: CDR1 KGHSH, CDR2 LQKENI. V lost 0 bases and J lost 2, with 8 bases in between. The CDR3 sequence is CASSPPNRPYNEQFF. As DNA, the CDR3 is TGTGCCAGCTCACCACCGAACAGACCCTACAATGAGCAGTTCTTC.

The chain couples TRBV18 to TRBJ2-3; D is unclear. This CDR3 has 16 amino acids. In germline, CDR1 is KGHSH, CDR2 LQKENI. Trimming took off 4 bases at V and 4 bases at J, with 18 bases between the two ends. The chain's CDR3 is CASSRNSGSIPDTQYF. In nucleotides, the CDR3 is TGTGCCAGCTCACGCAACAGTGGTAGCATCCCAGATACGCAGTATTTT.

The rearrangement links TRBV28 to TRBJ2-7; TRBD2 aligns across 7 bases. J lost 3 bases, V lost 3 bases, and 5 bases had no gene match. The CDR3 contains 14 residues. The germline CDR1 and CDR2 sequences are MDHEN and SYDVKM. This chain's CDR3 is CASSFRGGSYEQYF. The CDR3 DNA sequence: TGTGCCAGCAGTTTTAGGGGCGGGAGCTACGAGCAGTACTTC.

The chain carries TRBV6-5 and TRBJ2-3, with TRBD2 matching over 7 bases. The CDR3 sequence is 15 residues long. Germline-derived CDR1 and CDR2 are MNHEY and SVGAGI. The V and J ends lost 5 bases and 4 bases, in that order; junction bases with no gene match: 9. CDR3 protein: CASSGGRVGSDTQYF. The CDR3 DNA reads TGTGCCAGCAGTGGAGGGAGGGTCGGGTCAGATACGCAGTATTTT.

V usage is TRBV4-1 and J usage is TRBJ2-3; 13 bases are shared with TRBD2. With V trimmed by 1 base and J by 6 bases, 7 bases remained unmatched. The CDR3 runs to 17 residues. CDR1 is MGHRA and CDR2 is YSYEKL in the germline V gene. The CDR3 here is CASSQVELAGGQDTQYF. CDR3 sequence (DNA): TGCGCCAGCAGCCAAGTGGAACTAGCGGGAGGGCAGGATACGCAGTATTTT.